Included here is one T cell receptor (beta chain) sequence, with context. Sequencing used immunoSEQ multiplex PCR; TCRdb keeps in-frame clones, though not all of them. The sample consists of 90,000 or so clones, roughly 84% of them appearing once. The data stem from a study of control samples from healthy donors and cancer patients. Germline assignment: CDR1 SGHRS and CDR2 YFSETQ. The ends were cut back, 0 bases at V and 13 bases at J, with 8 bases in the middle. CDR3 length: 12 amino acids. V is TRBV5-1 and J is TRBJ1-6; D uncertain. This clonotype originated in a man aged 70 or older with lung cancer. Sequencing was done on a sample of PBMCs. The CDR3 loop is CASSLDPGPLHF. The CDR3 DNA sequence: TGCGCCAGCAGCTTGGATCCGGGGCCCCTCCACTTT.